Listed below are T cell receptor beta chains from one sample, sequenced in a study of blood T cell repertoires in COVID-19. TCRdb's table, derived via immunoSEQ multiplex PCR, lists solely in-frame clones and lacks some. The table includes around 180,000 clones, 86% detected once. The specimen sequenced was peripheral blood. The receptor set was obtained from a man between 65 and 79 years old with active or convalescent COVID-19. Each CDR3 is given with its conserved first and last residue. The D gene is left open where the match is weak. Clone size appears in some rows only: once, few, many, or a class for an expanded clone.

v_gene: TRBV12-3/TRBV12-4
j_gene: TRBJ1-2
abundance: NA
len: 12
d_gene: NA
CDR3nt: TGTGCCAGCAGTTTTCCGAACTATGGCTACACCTTC
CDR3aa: CASSFPNYGYTF

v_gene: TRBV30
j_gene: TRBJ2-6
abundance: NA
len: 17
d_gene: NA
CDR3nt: TGTGCCTGGAGTGTCGTCAGGATGAGCTCTGGGGCCAACGTCCTGACTTTC
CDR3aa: CAWSVVRMSSGANVLTF

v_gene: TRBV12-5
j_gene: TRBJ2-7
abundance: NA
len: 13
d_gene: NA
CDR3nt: TGTGCTAGTGGAGGACATCCCTACTACGAGCAGTACTTC
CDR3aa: CASGGHPYYEQYF

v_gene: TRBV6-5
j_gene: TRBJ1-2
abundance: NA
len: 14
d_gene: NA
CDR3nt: TGTGCCAGCAGAGAGACAACGACGGTAGGTGGCTACACCTTC
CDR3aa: CASRETTTVGGYTF

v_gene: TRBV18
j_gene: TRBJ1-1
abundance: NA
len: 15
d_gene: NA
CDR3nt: TGTGCCAGCTCACCACCAGGGGGATCTGACACTGAAGCTTTCTTT
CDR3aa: CASSPPGGSDTEAFF

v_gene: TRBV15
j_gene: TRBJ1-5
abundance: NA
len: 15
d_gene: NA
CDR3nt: TGTGCCACCAGCAGAGGAAGCAATAGCAATCAGCCCCAGCATTTT
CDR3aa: CATSRGSNSNQPQHF

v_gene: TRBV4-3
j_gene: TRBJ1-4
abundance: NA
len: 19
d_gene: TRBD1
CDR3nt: TGCGCCAGCAGCCAGAGGACAGGGGGCTTCACAACAACTAATGAAAAACTGTTTTTT
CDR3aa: CASSQRTGGFTTTNEKLFF

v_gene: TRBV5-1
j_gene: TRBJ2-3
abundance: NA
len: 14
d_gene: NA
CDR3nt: TGCGCCAGCGGACCCCTAGGGGTCACAGATACGCAGTATTTT
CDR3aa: CASGPLGVTDTQYF

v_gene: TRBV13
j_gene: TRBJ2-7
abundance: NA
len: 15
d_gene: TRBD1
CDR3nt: TGTGCCAGCAGCCCCCGGGACAGGGGCACCCTCGGGCAGTACTTC
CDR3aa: CASSPRDRGTLGQYF

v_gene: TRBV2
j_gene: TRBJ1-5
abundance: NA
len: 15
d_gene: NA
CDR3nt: TGTGCCAGCAGGGGGGGGCAGGCCTACAATCAGCCCCAGCATTTT
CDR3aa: CASRGGQAYNQPQHF

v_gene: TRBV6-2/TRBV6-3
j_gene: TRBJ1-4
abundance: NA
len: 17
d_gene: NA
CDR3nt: TGTGCCAGCAGTTACTCGTCTGGACAAGCAACTAATGAAAAACTGTTTTTT
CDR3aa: CASSYSSGQATNEKLFF

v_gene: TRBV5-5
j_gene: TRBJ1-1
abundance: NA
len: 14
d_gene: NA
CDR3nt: TGTGCCAGCAGCTGGACAGCCATGAACACTGAAGCTTTCTTT
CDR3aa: CASSWTAMNTEAFF

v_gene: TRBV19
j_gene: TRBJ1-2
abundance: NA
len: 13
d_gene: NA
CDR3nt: TGTGCCACCGCGTGGGGAGCGGCCTATGGCTACACCTTC
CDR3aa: CATAWGAAYGYTF

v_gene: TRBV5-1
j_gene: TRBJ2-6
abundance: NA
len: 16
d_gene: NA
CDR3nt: TGCGCCAGCAGCTTGGTAAAGGGGCGTGGGGCCAACGTCCTGACTTTC
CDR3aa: CASSLVKGRGANVLTF

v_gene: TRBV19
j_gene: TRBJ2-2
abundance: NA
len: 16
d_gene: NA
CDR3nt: TGTGCCAGTAGTTTTGGCGGAGGGGGGGTATCCGGGGAGCTGTTTTTT
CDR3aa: CASSFGGGGVSGELFF

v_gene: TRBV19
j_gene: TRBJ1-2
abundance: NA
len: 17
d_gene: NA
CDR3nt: TGTGCCAGTAGTATCATGAAAGGGACACCATATAACTATGGCTACACCTTC
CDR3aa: CASSIMKGTPYNYGYTF

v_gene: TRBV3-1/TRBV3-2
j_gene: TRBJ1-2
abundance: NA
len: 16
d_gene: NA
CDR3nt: TGTGCCAGCAGCCCCCGAGACAGATTTAGTAACTATGGCTACACCTTC
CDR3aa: CASSPRDRFSNYGYTF

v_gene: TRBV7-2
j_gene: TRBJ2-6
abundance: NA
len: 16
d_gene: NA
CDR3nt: TGTGCCAGCAGACAAGGACGGGGCTCTGGGGCCAACGTCCTGACTTTC
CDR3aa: CASRQGRGSGANVLTF

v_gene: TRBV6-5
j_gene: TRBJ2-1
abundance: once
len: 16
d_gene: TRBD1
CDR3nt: TGTGCCAGCAGTTACGGCCGAGGGACAGGGTTGAATGAGCAGTTCTTC
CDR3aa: CASSYGRGTGLNEQFF

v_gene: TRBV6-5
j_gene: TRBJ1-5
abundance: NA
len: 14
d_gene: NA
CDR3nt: TGTGCCAGCAGAGGGGGTACGGGCAATCAGCCCCAGCATTTT
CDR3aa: CASRGGTGNQPQHF

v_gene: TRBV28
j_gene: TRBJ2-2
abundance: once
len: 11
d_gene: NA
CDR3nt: TGTGCCAGCAGTCTCCTTAGGGAGCTGTTTTTT
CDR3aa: CASSLLRELFF

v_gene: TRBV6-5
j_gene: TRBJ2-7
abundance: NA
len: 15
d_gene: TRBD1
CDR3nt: TGTGCCAGCAGTTCGCTGGGGACAGGGTCCTACGAGCAGTACTTC
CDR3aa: CASSSLGTGSYEQYF

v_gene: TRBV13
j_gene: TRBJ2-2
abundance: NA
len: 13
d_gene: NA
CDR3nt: TGTGCCAGCAGCTTAGCCGGCGGCGGGGAGCTGTTTTTT
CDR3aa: CASSLAGGGELFF

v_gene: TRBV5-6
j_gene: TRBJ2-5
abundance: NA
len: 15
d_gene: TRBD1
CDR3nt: TGTGCCAGCAGCCCCTTCGAGGGGGCCGGGAAGACCCAGTACTTC
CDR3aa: CASSPFEGAGKTQYF